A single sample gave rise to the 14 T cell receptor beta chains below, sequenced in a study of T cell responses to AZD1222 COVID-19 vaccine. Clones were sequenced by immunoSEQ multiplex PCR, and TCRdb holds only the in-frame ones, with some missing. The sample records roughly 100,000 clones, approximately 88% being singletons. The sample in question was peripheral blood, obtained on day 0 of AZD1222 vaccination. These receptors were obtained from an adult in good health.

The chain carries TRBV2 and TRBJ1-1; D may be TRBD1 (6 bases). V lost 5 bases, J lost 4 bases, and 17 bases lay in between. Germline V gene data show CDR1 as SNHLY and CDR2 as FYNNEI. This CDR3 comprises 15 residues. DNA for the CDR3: TGTGCCAGCAGTTACGTTGAGGGGGGAGGCACTGAAGCTTTCTTT. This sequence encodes CASSYVEGGGTEAFF.

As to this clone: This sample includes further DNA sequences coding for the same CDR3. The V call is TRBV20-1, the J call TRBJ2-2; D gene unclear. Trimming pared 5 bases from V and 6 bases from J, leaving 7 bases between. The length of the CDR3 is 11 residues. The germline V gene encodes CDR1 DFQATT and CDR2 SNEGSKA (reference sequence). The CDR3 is CSASLAGELFF. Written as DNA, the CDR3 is TGCAGTGCTTCCCTAGCCGGGGAGCTGTTTTTT.

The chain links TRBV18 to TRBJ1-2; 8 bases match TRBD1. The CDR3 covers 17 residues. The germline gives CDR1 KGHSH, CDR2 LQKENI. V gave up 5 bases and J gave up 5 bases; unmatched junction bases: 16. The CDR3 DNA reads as TGTGCCAGCTCAACTGGGGGGACAGGCGGTCTTCCTTATGGCTACACCTTC. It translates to CASSTGGTGGLPYGYTF.

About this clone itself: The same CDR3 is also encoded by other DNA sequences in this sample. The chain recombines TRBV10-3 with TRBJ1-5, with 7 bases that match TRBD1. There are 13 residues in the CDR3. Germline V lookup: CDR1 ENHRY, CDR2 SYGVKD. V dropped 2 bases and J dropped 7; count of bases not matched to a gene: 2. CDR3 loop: CAISETGDQPQHF. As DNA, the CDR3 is TGTGCCATCAGTGAGACAGGGGACCAGCCCCAGCATTTT.

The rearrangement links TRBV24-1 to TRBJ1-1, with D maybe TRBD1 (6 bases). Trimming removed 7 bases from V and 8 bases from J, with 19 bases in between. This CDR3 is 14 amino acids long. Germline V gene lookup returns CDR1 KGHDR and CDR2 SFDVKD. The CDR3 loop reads CATRPRAQGPEAFF. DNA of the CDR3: TGTGCCACCAGACCAAGGGCACAGGGTCCCGAAGCTTTCTTT.

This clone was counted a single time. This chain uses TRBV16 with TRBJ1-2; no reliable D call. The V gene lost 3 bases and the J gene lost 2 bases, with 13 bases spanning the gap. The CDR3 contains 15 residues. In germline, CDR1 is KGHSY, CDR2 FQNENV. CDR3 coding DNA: TGTGCCAGCAGCCACCCGGTCGGGCGGAACTATGGCTACACCTTC. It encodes CASSHPVGRNYGYTF.

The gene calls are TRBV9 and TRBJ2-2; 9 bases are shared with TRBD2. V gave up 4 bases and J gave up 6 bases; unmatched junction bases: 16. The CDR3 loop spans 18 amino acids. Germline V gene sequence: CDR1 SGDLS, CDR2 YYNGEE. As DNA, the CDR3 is TGTGCCAGCAGCCTCCCGCGGGAGGGCCAGGGTTCGGCCGGGGAGCTGTTTTTT. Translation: CASSLPREGQGSAGELFF.

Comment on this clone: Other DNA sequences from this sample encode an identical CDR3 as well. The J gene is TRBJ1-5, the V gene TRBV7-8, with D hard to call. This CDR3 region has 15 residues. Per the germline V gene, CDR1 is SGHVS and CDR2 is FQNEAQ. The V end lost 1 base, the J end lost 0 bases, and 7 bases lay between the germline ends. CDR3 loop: CASSLGEYSNQPQHF. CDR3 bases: TGTGCCAGCAGCTTAGGAGAGTATAGCAATCAGCCCCAGCATTTT.

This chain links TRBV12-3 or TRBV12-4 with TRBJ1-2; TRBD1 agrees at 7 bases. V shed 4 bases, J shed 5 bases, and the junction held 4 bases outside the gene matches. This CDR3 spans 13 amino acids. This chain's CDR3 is CASSSTGNYGYTF. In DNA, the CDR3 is TGTGCCAGCAGTTCGACAGGGAATTATGGCTACACCTTC.

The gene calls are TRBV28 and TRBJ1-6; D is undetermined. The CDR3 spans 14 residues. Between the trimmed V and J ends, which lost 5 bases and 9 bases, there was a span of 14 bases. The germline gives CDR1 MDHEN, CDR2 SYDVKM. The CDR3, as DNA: TGTGCCAGCAGTCCAAACCTACGGAGTTCACCCCTCCACTTT. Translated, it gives CASSPNLRSSPLHF.

CDR3 loop: CASSYGTRGGGTEAFF. CDR3 DNA: TGTGCCAGCAGTTACGGGACTAGGGGCGGGGGCACTGAAGCTTTCTTT. V usage is TRBV6-2 or TRBV6-3 and J usage is TRBJ1-1; D perhaps matches TRBD1 (5 bases). V was clipped by 2 bases and J by 4 bases, with 17 bases between them. There are 16 residues in the CDR3. CDR1 is MNHEY and CDR2 is SVGEGT in the germline V gene.

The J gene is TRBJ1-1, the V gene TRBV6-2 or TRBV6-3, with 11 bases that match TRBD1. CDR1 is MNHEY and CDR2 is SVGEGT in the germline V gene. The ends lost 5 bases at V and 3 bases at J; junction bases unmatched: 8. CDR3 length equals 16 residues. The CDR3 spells CASSKPLGQGDTEAFF. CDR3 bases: TGTGCCAGCAGTAAACCCCTGGGACAGGGGGACACTGAAGCTTTCTTT.

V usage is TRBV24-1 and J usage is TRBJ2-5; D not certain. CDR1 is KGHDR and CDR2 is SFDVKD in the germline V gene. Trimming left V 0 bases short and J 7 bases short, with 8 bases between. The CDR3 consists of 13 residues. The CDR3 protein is CATSDLPWGTQYF. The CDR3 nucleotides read TGTGCCACCAGTGATTTGCCTTGGGGGACCCAGTACTTC.

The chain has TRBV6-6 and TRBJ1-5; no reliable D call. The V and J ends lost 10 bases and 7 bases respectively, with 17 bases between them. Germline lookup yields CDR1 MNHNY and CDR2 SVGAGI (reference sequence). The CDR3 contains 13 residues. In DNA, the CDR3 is TGTGCCATAGCAGGAGACCCTAGGCAGCCCCAGCATTTT. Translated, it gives CAIAGDPRQPQHF.